Presented here are 15 T cell receptor beta chains from one specimen sequenced in a study of CD8 T cells in Susac syndrome. RNA totalling roughly 0.45 to 1 ug underwent reverse transcription with random hexamers. Each CDR3 protein is one row after TCRdb ran MiXCR on the immunoSEQ multiplex PCR reads. The data contain more than 200,000 distinct CDR3 sequences, 80% to 95% of them singletons. The sequenced material came from CD8+ T cells from PBMCs. The receptors come from a human donor with multiple sclerosis.

In its sample, this clonotype was seen once. V and J are TRBV4-1 and TRBJ1-5; D is uncertain. V lost 4 bases to trimming and J lost 1 base, with 8 bases between them. The germline V gene encodes CDR1 MGHRA and CDR2 YSYEKL. There are 14 residues in the CDR3. The CDR3 reads CASSPGVSNQPQHF. In DNA, the CDR3 is TGCGCCAGCAGCCCAGGAGTCAGCAATCAGCCCCAGCATTTT.

The J gene is TRBJ2-7, the V gene TRBV27; 7 positions agree with TRBD1. CDR1 is MNHEY, CDR2 SMNVEV, per germline (reference sequence). The CDR3 has 14 amino acids. V shed 2 bases and J 2 bases; nucleotides not matched to a gene: 3. This CDR3 reads CASSLPDRTYEQYF. The CDR3 coding sequence is TGTGCCAGCAGTTTACCGGACAGGACCTACGAGCAGTACTTC.

This clonotype has only one observation. The chain joins TRBV11-2 to TRBJ2-1; D is possibly TRBD2 (6 bases). Trimming cost V 1 base and J 0 bases, with 10 bases left between them. CDR3 length: 16 amino acids. Germline-derived CDR1 and CDR2 are SGHAT and FQNNGV. CDR3 sequence: CASSLAHGSSYNEQFF. CDR3 nucleotides: TGTGCCAGCAGCTTAGCACACGGGAGCTCCTACAATGAGCAGTTCTTC. Based on the CDR3 plus reference TRBV11-2 and TRBJ2-1, the full variable domain is EAGVAQSPRYKIIEKRQSVAFWCNPISGHATLYWYQQILGQGPKLLIQFQNNGVVDDSQLPKDRFSAERLKGVDSTLKIQPAKLEDSAVYLCASSLAHGSSYNEQFFGPGTRLTVL.

The chain couples TRBV13 to TRBJ1-1; a possible D gene is TRBD1 (5 bases). The CDR3 consists of 14 residues. Germline lookup yields CDR1 PRHDT and CDR2 FYEKMQ (reference sequence). The V end was cut by 3 bases, the J end by 5 bases, with 13 bases between. DNA of the CDR3: TGTGCCAGCAGCTTTTACGGGGGTGGTACTGAAGCTTTCTTT. Amino acid sequence: CASSFYGGGTEAFF.

Comments on this clonotype: The germline gene is not matched at one end of the junction; a read error may be the cause. The chain recombines TRBV7-2 with TRBJ1-1, with no clear D. The V gene's germline CDR1 is SGHTA and CDR2 FQGNSA. This CDR3 spans 10 amino acids. The CDR3: CASSLAAAFF. The CDR3 DNA follows: TGTGCCAGCAGCCTAGCGGCGGCTTTCTTT. Looking up the rest from reference TRBV7-2 and TRBJ1-1 gives the full variable domain: GAGVSQSPSNKVTEKGKDVELRCDPISGHTALYWYRQSLGQGLEFLIYFQGNSAPDKSGLPSDRFSAERTGGSVSTLTIQRTQQEDSAVYLCASSLAAAFFGQGTRLTVV.

The chain links TRBV12-2 to TRBJ2-3; TRBD2, as called in the table, went unchecked against the DNA. TRBV12-2 is recorded as a pseudogene. The CDR3 contains 13 residues. CDR3 nucleotide sequence: TGTGCCCCACGGGCCTATAGCACAGATACGCAGTATTTT. Its protein is CAPRAYSTDTQYF.

This clonotype was found a few times. The chain recombines TRBV3-1 with TRBJ1-2, with D tentatively TRBD1 (6 bases). Germline V CDR1 and CDR2: LGHDT, YNNKEL (reference sequence). Trimming pared 6 bases from V and 6 bases from J, leaving 8 bases between. CDR3 length: 11 amino acids. CDR3 in amino acids: CASSHRDGYTF. The CDR3 DNA follows: TGTGCCAGCAGTCACAGGGATGGCTACACCTTC.

The rearrangement uses TRBV19 and TRBJ1-5; a weak D match, TRBD1 (6 bases). The length of the CDR3 is 15 residues. Trimming cost V 3 bases and J 5 bases, with 14 bases left between them. Germline CDR1 and CDR2: LNHDA and SQIVND (reference sequence). CDR3 coding DNA: TGTGCCAGTAGTATTTGGGGGAAGGGGGATCAGCCCCAGCATTTT. Translation: CASSIWGKGDQPQHF.

The chain couples TRBV6-2 or TRBV6-3 to TRBJ1-2; 7 positions match TRBD1. Germline V gene sequence: CDR1 MNHEY, CDR2 SVGEGT. V lost 8 bases and J lost 4; bases outside the gene matches: 4. This CDR3 comprises 12 residues. The CDR3 nucleotides read TGTGCCAGCGAGGGGGCAACCTATGGCTACACCTTC. This sequence encodes CASEGATYGYTF.

The J gene is TRBJ2-7, the V gene TRBV4-1; perhaps TRBD2 as D (6 bases). Trimming took 1 base from V and 6 from J, leaving 16 bases between them. The CDR3 has 15 amino acids. The germline V gene has CDR1 MGHRA and CDR2 YSYEKL. The CDR3 protein is CASSQGPGERGEQYF. For the CDR3, the DNA is TGCGCCAGCAGCCAAGGGCCGGGGGAGAGGGGCGAGCAGTACTTC.

The chain combines TRBV23-1 with TRBJ1-4, with D perhaps TRBD1 (5 bases). TRBV23-1 is an ORF; its function is uncertain. The CDR3 totals 18 residues. Trimming cost V 0 bases and J 8 bases, with 22 bases left between them. CDR3 in amino acids: CASSQSHRGRSLSEKLFF. The CDR3, as DNA: TGCGCCAGCAGTCAATCGCATAGGGGACGATCCTTATCCGAAAAACTGTTTTTT.

The chain joins TRBV13 to TRBJ2-3; 9 bases agree with TRBD2. Germline V gene sequence: CDR1 PRHDT, CDR2 FYEKMQ (reference sequence). V dropped 5 bases and J dropped 4; count of bases not matched to a gene: 10. The CDR3 runs to 16 residues. The CDR3 DNA follows: TGTGCCAGCAGCCCCGCGCCGGGACTAGCAGCAGATACGCAGTATTTT. Its translation: CASSPAPGLAADTQYF.

This chain uses TRBV20-1 with TRBJ2-1; D uncertain. This CDR3 is built from 15 residues. Germline CDR1 reads DFQATT; CDR2 reads SNEGSKA (reference sequence). Trimming left V 5 bases short and J 3 bases short, with 17 bases between. The CDR3 DNA is TGCAGTGCTCTAGACTTGGATATCCTCTACAATGAGCAGTTCTTC. This translates into CSALDLDILYNEQFF.

The chain has TRBV4-3 and TRBJ2-5; TRBD2 matches at 7 bases. The CDR3 sequence is 15 residues long. After removal of 4 bases from V and 4 bases from J, the junction contained 9 bases not matched to a gene. Looked up from germline, CDR1 is LGHNA and CDR2 is YSLEER. The chain's CDR3 is CASSRRGGDGETQYF. The DNA of the CDR3 is TGCGCCAGCAGCCGCCGGGGAGGGGACGGAGAGACCCAGTACTTC.

This chain connects TRBV6-6 to TRBJ2-2; D call uncertain. This CDR3 has 13 residues. Trimming stripped 2 bases from V and 6 bases from J, with 7 bases between. Germline CDR1 and CDR2: MNHNY and SVGAGI (reference sequence). The CDR3: CASSYGESGELFF. DNA for the CDR3: TGTGCCAGCAGTTACGGAGAATCCGGGGAGCTGTTTTTT.